This T cell receptor (beta chain) was sequenced during a study of PD-L1 blockade in urothelial cancer. Study-wide context: At some point between 2012 and 2014, patients got going on atezolizumab, taking 1,200 mg intravenously every 3 weeks.

Produced via immunoSEQ multiplex PCR; TCRdb's table is partial and in-frame only. The sample shows about 21,000 clones, 90% of them seen only once. V gave up 5 bases and J gave up 5 bases; unmatched junction bases: 9. Germline V lookup: CDR1 SGHTA, CDR2 FQGNSA. The CDR3 extends over 15 amino acids. This specimen was PBMCs, taken around atezolizumab (anti-PD-L1) treatment. The chain recombines TRBV7-2 with TRBJ2-3; 8 positions agree with TRBD2. The TCR sequence derives from a woman between 55 and 75 years old with urothelial cancer. CDR3 residues: CASSRSSGRQDTQYF. For the CDR3, the DNA is TGTGCCAGCAGCCGCTCCAGCGGGAGACAAGATACGCAGTATTTT. Filled out from reference TRBV7-2 and TRBJ2-3, the complete variable domain reads GAGVSQSPSNKVTEKGKDVELRCDPISGHTALYWYRQSLGQGLEFLIYFQGNSAPDKSGLPSDRFSAERTGGSVSTLTIQRTQQEDSAVYLCASSRSSGRQDTQYFGPGTRLTVL.